Listed here are 4 T cell receptor beta chains from one sample, sequenced in a study of blood T cell repertoires in COVID-19. Sequencing used immunoSEQ multiplex PCR; TCRdb keeps in-frame clones, though not all of them. The sample lists around 190,000 clones; 80% were seen once. The sample was peripheral blood. The receptor source for this set is a man between 70 and 80 years old with active or convalescent COVID-19.

The chain uses TRBV30 and TRBJ1-1; a possible D gene is TRBD1 (6 bases). The CDR3 has 13 amino acids. V was clipped by 4 bases and J by 3 bases, with 12 bases between them. Germline V CDR1 and CDR2: GTSNPN, SVGIG (reference sequence). The CDR3 sequence is CAWTGGHYTEAFF. CDR3 bases: TGTGCCTGGACGGGGGGACACTACACTGAAGCTTTCTTT.

This rearrangement joins TRBV5-4 to TRBJ2-7; D may be TRBD2 (6 bases). The CDR3 covers 15 residues. Per germline, CDR1 SGHNT and CDR2 YYREEE (reference sequence). Trimming took off 4 bases at V and 5 bases at J, with 19 bases between the two ends. The CDR3 reads CASSRSGTLYDEQYF. In DNA form, the CDR3 reads TGTGCCAGCAGCCGTTCCGGGACTCTGTATGACGAGCAGTACTTC.

This clone was counted a few times. The genes are TRBV4-3 and TRBJ2-5; TRBD2 matches at 12 bases. Looked up from germline, CDR1 is LGHNA and CDR2 is YSLEER. Losses at the gene ends were 0 bases for V and 4 bases for J; bases not matched to a gene: 6. This CDR3 contains 17 residues. CDR3 nucleotides: TGCGCCAGCAGCCAAGACTTCACTAGCGGGGGGCCAGAGACCCAGTACTTC. This translates into CASSQDFTSGGPETQYF.

The V and J genes are TRBV2 and TRBJ1-4; D unclear. The CDR3 is made up of 11 amino acids. CDR1 SNHLY and CDR2 FYNNEI come from the germline V gene. Deletions cut 6 bases from V and 8 bases from J, with 7 bases between. This chain's CDR3 is CASRSLEKLFF. CDR3 coding DNA: TGTGCCAGCAGGTCCCTAGAAAAACTGTTTTTT. Full variable domain (missing parts from reference TRBV2 and TRBJ1-4): EPEVTQTPSHQVTQMGQEVILRCVPISNHLYFYWYRQILGQKVEFLVSFYNNEISEKSEIFDDQFSVERPDGSNFTLKIRSTKLEDSAMYFCASRSLEKLFFGSGTQLSVL.